This entry lists 3 T cell receptor beta chains sequenced from one sample in a study of cytomegalovirus exposure and HLA in healthy donors. PCR amplification relied on 60 Vbeta primers (plus 13 Jbeta primers). Method: immunoSEQ multiplex PCR; TCRdb's copy keeps in-frame clones and lacks some. This sample has fewer than 250,000 clones, with around three quarters found just once. The material sequenced was PBMCs. These receptors were obtained from a woman between 18 and 29 years old in good health and CMV-seronegative.

This clone was detected a few times. The chain carries TRBV9 and TRBJ2-2; 10 bases match TRBD1. This CDR3 is 16 amino acids long. Per germline, CDR1 SGDLS and CDR2 YYNGEE. The V gene end was trimmed by 4 bases and the J gene end by 2 bases; junction bases not matched to a gene: 5. CDR3 in amino acids: CASSSRQGANTGELFF. Written as DNA, the CDR3 is TGTGCCAGCAGCTCCAGACAGGGGGCTAACACCGGGGAGCTGTTTTTT.

The chain couples TRBV29-1 to TRBJ1-2; TRBD1 matches 9 bases. Trimming cost V 4 bases and J 4 bases; bases outside gene matches: 7. The CDR3 is made up of 14 amino acids. CDR1 SQVTM and CDR2 ANQGSEA come from the germline V gene. The CDR3 here is CSVGSGDRAYGYTF. The CDR3 DNA is TGCAGCGTTGGCTCCGGGGACAGGGCCTATGGCTACACCTTC.

The chain recombines TRBV5-8 with TRBJ2-5, with 8 bases lining up with TRBD1. V lost 3 bases to trimming and J lost 7 bases; unmatched junction nucleotides: 5. Germline values: CDR1 SGHTS, CDR2 YDEGEE. CDR3 length: 13 amino acids. The CDR3 region has the DNA TGTGCCAGCAGCTGGGACAGGACCGGGACCCAGTACTTC. Its protein product is CASSWDRTGTQYF.